One sample yielded the 16 T cell receptor beta chains listed below, sequenced in a study of OX40 agonist ivuxolimab in advanced cancers. TCRdb's copy holds only in-frame clones and misses some; the assay was immunoSEQ multiplex PCR. The sample contains about 120,000 clones, about nine tenths of which appear only once. The input for sequencing was CD4+ or CD8+ T cells sorted from blood, taken in a trial of the OX40 agonist ivuxolimab. These receptor sequences come from an adult with an advanced solid tumor such as melanoma, head and neck, liver or kidney cancer.

V is TRBV7-3 and J is TRBJ2-3; the D gene is possibly TRBD1 (6 bases). The CDR3 loop spans 12 amino acids. Germline loops: CDR1 SGHTA, CDR2 FQGTGA. Deletions cut 3 bases from V and 7 bases from J, with 8 bases between. The CDR3 protein is CASSFRGNTQYF. The CDR3 nucleotides read TGTGCCAGCAGCTTCAGGGGTAATACGCAGTATTTT.

J is TRBJ1-3 and V is TRBV20-1, with no clear D. The germline CDR1 and CDR2 sequences are DFQATT and SNEGSKA (reference sequence). The CDR3 runs to 11 residues. V dropped 6 bases and J dropped 6 bases, with 9 bases sitting between them. The CDR3 DNA sequence: TGCAGTGCGGAAGACTTAAACACCATATATTTT. This translates into CSAEDLNTIYF.

This rearrangement joins TRBV5-1 to TRBJ1-5; D remains ambiguous. Germline-derived CDR1 and CDR2 are SGHRS and YFSETQ. The CDR3 extends over 19 amino acids. Trimming took off 9 bases at V and 4 bases at J, with 32 bases between the two ends. CDR3 sequence (DNA): TGCGCCAACACTCTGGAATTCAGGCAGTTAATTATGGGGAATCAGCCCCAGCATTTT. Protein sequence: CANTLEFRQLIMGNQPQHF.

Here the CDR3 reads CASSLVPGTYNEQFF. The CDR3 region has the DNA TGTGCCAGCAGCTTGGTTCCAGGGACCTACAATGAGCAGTTCTTC. This chain joins TRBV5-4 and TRBJ2-1; D possibly corresponds to TRBD1 (5 bases). The V gene's germline CDR1 is SGHNT and CDR2 YYREEE (reference sequence). The CDR3 loop spans 15 amino acids. V lost 0 bases and J lost 2, with 9 bases in between. Full variable domain (outside the CDR3, taken from reference TRBV5-4 and TRBJ2-1): ETGVTQSPTHLIKTRGQQVTLRCSSQSGHNTVSWYQQALGQGPQFIFQYYREEENGRGNFPPRFSGLQFPNYSSELNVNALELDDSALYLCASSLVPGTYNEQFFGPGTRLTVL.

V usage is TRBV11-3 and J usage is TRBJ2-7; 8 nucleotides match TRBD2. Looked up from germline, CDR1 is SGHNT and CDR2 is YENEEA. V gave up 1 base and J gave up 5 bases; unmatched junction bases: 1. There are 13 residues in the CDR3. The CDR3 loop is CASSLGREDEQYF. The CDR3 DNA reads TGTGCCAGCAGCTTAGGGCGGGAGGACGAGCAGTACTTC.

The genes are TRBV28 and TRBJ1-2, with D possibly TRBD1 on 6 matching bases. Deletions cut 5 bases from V and 2 bases from J, with 12 bases between. The CDR3 has 14 residues. Germline-derived CDR1 and CDR2 are MDHEN and SYDVKM. CDR3 residues: CASSPRDNNYGYTF. In DNA form, the CDR3 reads TGTGCCAGCAGTCCCCGGGACAACAACTATGGCTACACCTTC.

The V and J genes are TRBV25-1 and TRBJ1-2; no clear D gene. Trimming pared 0 bases from V and 11 bases from J, leaving 16 bases between. The germline gives CDR1 MGHDK, CDR2 SYGVNS. The CDR3 consists of 14 residues. In DNA, the CDR3 is TGTGCCAGCAGTGAATATAAAGCAGTCCCTGTTTACACCTTC. Protein sequence: CASSEYKAVPVYTF.

DNA for the CDR3: TGTGCCAGCAGAAGTCAGCGGGGGGCCAGAGATACGCAGTATTTT. This encodes CASRSQRGARDTQYF. This chain connects TRBV7-2 to TRBJ2-3; TRBD2 agrees at 9 bases. V dropped 6 bases and J dropped 5; count of bases not matched to a gene: 9. Germline values: CDR1 SGHTA, CDR2 FQGNSA. There are 15 residues in the CDR3.

This chain uses TRBV7-9 with TRBJ2-5; weak D call: TRBD2 (6 bases). Germline V lookup: CDR1 SEHNR, CDR2 FQNEAQ (reference sequence). The V gene lost 7 bases and the J gene lost 2 bases, with 14 bases spanning the gap. CDR3 length: 14 amino acids. The CDR3 here is CASTQEGTQETQYF. CDR3 coding DNA: TGTGCCAGCACCCAAGAGGGGACTCAAGAGACCCAGTACTTC. Based on the CDR3 plus reference TRBV7-9 and TRBJ2-5, the full variable domain is DTGVSQNPRHKITKRGQNVTFRCDPISEHNRLYWYRQTLGQGPEFLTYFQNEAQLEKSRLLSDRFSAERPKGSFSTLEIQRTEQGDSAMYLCASTQEGTQETQYFGPGTRLLVL.

This clone is a singleton in its sample. The chain employs TRBV7-2 and TRBJ1-5, with D tentatively TRBD1 (5 bases). The CDR3 is made up of 15 amino acids. V gave up 1 base and J gave up 5 bases, with 12 bases separating them. Germline CDR1 reads SGHTA; CDR2 reads FQGNSA. The DNA for the CDR3 is TGTGCCAGCAGCTTAGTAACAGGAGGTGATCAGCCCCAGCATTTT. Translation gives CASSLVTGGDQPQHF.

This CDR3 reads CASSFLTGLGSGNTIYF. CDR3 coding DNA: TGTGCCAGCAGCTTCTTGACAGGCCTAGGCTCTGGAAACACCATATATTTT. J is TRBJ1-3 and V is TRBV7-9; tentative D call: TRBD1 (6 bases). With 3 bases removed from V and 0 bases from J, the gap between germline ends came to 15 bases. CDR3 length: 17 amino acids. CDR1 is SEHNR, CDR2 FQNEAQ, per germline (reference sequence).

This rearrangement joins TRBV19 to TRBJ2-2, with 10 bases fitting TRBD1. V was clipped by 4 bases and J by 3 bases; unmatched bases: 5. The CDR3 consists of 16 residues. Germline loops: CDR1 LNHDA, CDR2 SQIVND (reference sequence). The CDR3 region is CASSRGQGLYTGELFF. The CDR3 DNA follows: TGTGCCAGTAGTAGGGGACAGGGGTTATACACCGGGGAGCTGTTTTTT. The entire variable domain, with the rest obtained from reference TRBV19 and TRBJ2-2, is as follows: DGGITQSPKYLFRKEGQNVTLSCEQNLNHDAMYWYRQDPGQGLRLIYYSQIVNDFQKGDIAEGYSVSREKKESFPLTVTSAQKNPTAFYLCASSRGQGLYTGELFFGEGSRLTVL.

This clone was seen a handful of times. This chain connects TRBV19 to TRBJ1-5, with D tentatively TRBD1 (5 bases). The CDR3 runs to 16 residues. V lost 3 bases and J 4 bases, leaving 16 bases between the germline ends. The germline V gene encodes CDR1 LNHDA and CDR2 SQIVND (reference sequence). The CDR3 nucleotides are TGTGCCAGTAGTATGTCGGGCAGGGAGGCTAATCAGCCCCAGCATTTT. Translated: CASSMSGREANQPQHF.

This chain uses TRBV5-6 with TRBJ2-1; maybe TRBD2 (6 bases). CDR3 length equals 15 residues. Germline assignment: CDR1 SGHDT and CDR2 YYEEEE. The ends were cut back, 4 bases at V and 7 bases at J, with 18 bases in the middle. CDR3 nucleotide sequence: TGTGCCAGCAGCCCCATGGGGAGGCCAGAGAATGAGCAGTTCTTC. It yields the protein CASSPMGRPENEQFF. Based on the CDR3 plus reference TRBV5-6 and TRBJ2-1, the full variable domain is DAGVTQSPTHLIKTRGQQVTLRCSPKSGHDTVSWYQQALGQGPQFIFQYYEEEERQRGNFPDRFSGHQFPNYSSELNVNALLLGDSALYLCASSPMGRPENEQFFGPGTRLTVL.

This chain connects TRBV7-2 to TRBJ2-7, with no clear D. The CDR3 totals 13 residues. V was trimmed by 5 bases and J by 5 bases, leaving 13 bases between them. CDR1 SGHTA and CDR2 FQGNSA come from the germline V gene. The CDR3 protein is CASSRSKENEQYF. The CDR3 coding sequence is TGTGCCAGCAGCCGTTCGAAGGAGAACGAGCAGTACTTC.

V gene TRBV20-1 combines with J gene TRBJ1-2; 7 bases are shared with TRBD1. CDR3 size: 11 residues. Germline V gene sequence: CDR1 DFQATT, CDR2 SNEGSKA (reference sequence). The J segment lost 6 bases and the V segment lost 5 bases, leaving 3 bases of the junction unmatched. The CDR3 sequence is CSAHGQDGYTF. For the CDR3, the DNA is TGCAGTGCTCATGGACAGGATGGCTACACCTTC.